The following is a T cell receptor (beta chain) sequence with its context. This specimen comes from a study of blood T cell repertoires in COVID-19. Study in general: Donors in the United States, Italy and Spain gave samples during acute or convalescent COVID-19. T cells, B-cell-depleted T cells, or PBMCs supplied cDNA or gDNA.

As processed by the authors: Cell counts per sample came from amplifying reference gene primers. Sequenced by immunoSEQ multiplex PCR; TCRdb stores in-frame clones only, minus some. The V and J calls and clone size are taken from that table; D and trimming were inferred from the DNA. The sample records 130,000 or so clones, approximately 85% being singletons. The CDR3 has 17 amino acids. The V segment lost 2 bases and the J segment 5 bases; nucleotides outside the gene matches: 7. Germline assignment: CDR1 SGHVS and CDR2 FQNEAQ. The sequence derives from a human donor in a cohort sampled during active COVID-19. The sequencing input was peripheral blood. The V gene is TRBV7-8, the J gene TRBJ2-1, with TRBD2 matching 12 bases. The CDR3 sequence is CASSLTWRTSGDNEQFF. CDR3 nucleotides: TGTGCCAGCAGCTTAACTTGGCGGACTAGCGGGGACAATGAGCAGTTCTTC.